Detailed here is one TCR beta chain. How the authors handled the data: Nucleated cell number was recorded as an estimate derived from reference gene primer amplification. Clones were sequenced by immunoSEQ multiplex PCR, and TCRdb holds only the in-frame ones, with some missing. From that table come the V and J calls and clone size; the DNA was used to work out D and trimming. The sample holds 120,000 to 150,000 clones, more than 80% seen once. This sample was included in a study of blood T cell repertoires in COVID-19. The CDR3 has 14 amino acids. Per germline, CDR1 SEHNR and CDR2 FQNEAQ (reference sequence). V was clipped by 3 bases and J by 8 bases, with 11 bases between them.

Source material: peripheral blood. This rearrangement joins TRBV7-9 to TRBJ2-6; possibly TRBD1 for D (7 bases). The clonotype originates from a human donor in a cohort sampled during active COVID-19. CDR3 residues: CASSLEGASNVLTF. In DNA form, the CDR3 reads TGTGCCAGCAGCTTGGAGGGGGCTTCCAACGTCCTGACTTTC.